These 18 T cell receptor beta chains were sequenced from one sample in a study of beta chain features in type 1 diabetes. The whole isolated RNA underwent reverse transcription, so sequencing captured expressed TCRB transcripts. Assay: immunoSEQ multiplex PCR; the TCRdb copy retains only in-frame clones and omits some. The table shows 250,000 or so clones, with 25% to 30% occurring only once. The sample consisted of central memory CD4+ T cells from blood. The receptor set was obtained from a man aged 30-40 years in good health.

The V and J genes are TRBV18 and TRBJ2-1; D remains unclear. Per the germline V gene, CDR1 is KGHSH and CDR2 is LQKENI. This CDR3 is built from 13 residues. V was cut by 5 bases and J by 4 bases, with 9 bases left in between. The CDR3 DNA follows: TGTGCCAGCTCAACCGGGCAGTACAATGAGCAGTTCTTC. The encoded protein is CASSTGQYNEQFF.

This chain joins TRBV6-6 and TRBJ1-1; maybe TRBD1 (6 bases). There are 16 residues in the CDR3. Germline-derived CDR1 and CDR2 are MNHNY and SVGAGI (reference sequence). The V end was cut by 5 bases, the J end by 2 bases, with 18 bases between. The CDR3 coding sequence is TGTGCCAGCAGTCCAACCCTGACAGGTCTTAACACTGAAGCTTTCTTT. Translating it yields CASSPTLTGLNTEAFF.

V usage is TRBV6-1 and J usage is TRBJ2-3; 10 bases are shared with TRBD2. The germline V gene has CDR1 MNHNS and CDR2 SASEGT. The length of the CDR3 is 15 residues. V lost 2 bases to trimming and J lost 6 bases; unmatched junction nucleotides: 5. CDR3 sequence: CASSERGLARDTQYF. The CDR3 coding sequence is TGTGCCAGCAGTGAAAGGGGACTAGCGCGGGATACGCAGTATTTT.

The chain recombines TRBV7-2 with TRBJ2-5; D unclear. The J call is doubtful: the DNA matches TRBJ2-7 better. Germline V lookup: CDR1 SGHTA, CDR2 FQGNSA. This CDR3 region has 14 residues. The CDR3 reads CASSNNRVSYEQYF. The CDR3 DNA reads as TGTGCCAGCAGCAACAACCGGGTCTCCTACGAGCAGTACTTC.

CDR3 sequence reads: CASSHAGTTKNIQYF. CDR3 DNA sequence: TGCGCCAGCAGCCACGCCGGGACAACCAAAAACATTCAGTACTTC. The V and J genes are TRBV4-1 and TRBJ2-4; TRBD1 is a possible D gene (6 bases). CDR3 length: 15 residues. Trimming removed 3 bases at V and 2 bases at J, with 11 bases between. Germline V gene sequence: CDR1 MGHRA, CDR2 YSYEKL.

This chain joins TRBV5-6 and TRBJ2-1; D not certain. Germline values: CDR1 SGHDT, CDR2 YYEEEE. Trimming cost V 2 bases and J 0 bases, with 9 bases left between them. This CDR3 contains 15 residues. For the CDR3, the DNA is TGTGCCAGCAGCTTAGCACGGAGCTCCTACAATGAGCAGTTCTTC. Residues: CASSLARSSYNEQFF.

The chain has TRBV25-1 and TRBJ1-6; weak D call: TRBD1 (5 bases). This CDR3 region has 14 residues. V lost 0 bases, J lost 12 bases, and 12 bases lay in between. The germline V gene has CDR1 MGHDK and CDR2 SYGVNS. Written as DNA, the CDR3 is TGTGCCAGCAGTGAATATGTCAGGGTGATACCCCTCCACTTT. It is translated as CASSEYVRVIPLHF.

V usage is TRBV29-1 and J usage is TRBJ1-6, with 8 bases fitting TRBD1. The germline V gene encodes CDR1 SQVTM and CDR2 ANQGSEA. The CDR3 runs 13 residues. The V and J ends lost 4 bases and 10 bases, in that order; junction bases with no gene match: 6. The CDR3 loop is CSVGQGAGSPLHF. CDR3 DNA sequence: TGCAGCGTTGGTCAGGGGGCTGGGTCACCCCTCCACTTT.

Only a few counts were recorded for this clone. The V call is TRBV30, the J call TRBJ2-1, with 10 bases aligning to TRBD2. Losses at the gene ends were 1 base for V and 4 bases for J; bases not matched to a gene: 10. The germline V gene encodes CDR1 GTSNPN and CDR2 SVGIG (reference sequence). The CDR3 runs to 17 residues. The CDR3 is CAWSEVLAGDLYNEQFF. In DNA, the CDR3 is TGTGCCTGGAGTGAGGTGCTAGCGGGGGACCTATACAATGAGCAGTTCTTC. Complete variable domain (other parts from reference TRBV30 and TRBJ2-1): SQTIHQWPATLVQPVGSPLSLECTVEGTSNPNLYWYRQAAGRGLQLLFYSVGIGQISSEVPQNLSASRPQDRQFILSSKKLLLSDSGFYLCAWSEVLAGDLYNEQFFGPGTRLTVL.

This chain uses TRBV28 with TRBJ2-5, with D possibly TRBD2 on 6 matching bases. CDR3 length equals 13 residues. V shed 6 bases and J shed 1 base, with 9 bases lying between them. Germline V gene data show CDR1 as MDHEN and CDR2 as SYDVKM. The CDR3 region is CASRGAGQETQYF. CDR3 DNA: TGTGCCAGCAGGGGAGCGGGCCAAGAGACCCAGTACTTC. Drawing the rest from reference TRBV28 and TRBJ2-5, the complete variable domain is DVKVTQSSRYLVKRTGEKVFLECVQDMDHENMFWYRQDPGLGLRLIYFSYDVKMKEKGDIPEGYSVSREKKERFSLILESASTNQTSMYLCASRGAGQETQYFGPGTRLLVL.

Regarding this clone: Other DNA sequences of this sample code for an identical CDR3. This chain connects TRBV4-3 to TRBJ2-3, with 7 bases fitting TRBD1. Germline V gene data show CDR1 as LGHNA and CDR2 as YSLEER. Losses at the gene ends were 0 bases for V and 6 bases for J; bases not matched to a gene: 12. This CDR3 region has 17 residues. The DNA of the CDR3 is TGCGCCAGCAGCCAAGAGGACAGGCGGCTCCTCGGGGATACGCAGTATTTT. It yields the protein CASSQEDRRLLGDTQYF.

This chain connects TRBV5-1 to TRBJ2-5; D is uncertain. The ends were cut back, 0 bases at V and 5 bases at J, with 11 bases in the middle. Germline V gives CDR1 SGHRS, CDR2 YFSETQ. CDR3 size: 14 residues. The CDR3 nucleotides are TGCGCCAGCAGCTTGGGGACGGAAAGGGAGACCCAGTACTTC. It codes for CASSLGTERETQYF.

This clone occurred many times. This chain connects TRBV10-3 to TRBJ2-5; 14 bases are a match to TRBD2. Germline V CDR1 and CDR2: ENHRY, SYGVKD. The V segment lost 2 bases and the J segment 7 bases; nucleotides outside the gene matches: 3. The CDR3 totals 15 residues. CDR3: CAISEGTSGSWTQYF. CDR3 in DNA: TGTGCCATCAGTGAGGGGACTAGCGGGAGTTGGACCCAGTACTTC.

In this sample, this clone turned up a few times. V and J are TRBV2 and TRBJ2-7; 8 nucleotides line up with TRBD1. The trim removed 4 bases at V and 4 bases at J, leaving 6 bases unmatched. The CDR3 runs to 14 residues. The germline gives CDR1 SNHLY, CDR2 FYNNEI. For the CDR3, the DNA is TGTGCCAGCAGTGTTGACAGGGGATATTACGAGCAGTACTTC. It is translated as CASSVDRGYYEQYF.

The table lists this clone with many counts. In the same sample, other DNA sequences code for this CDR3. V is TRBV30 and J is TRBJ1-6; no reliable D call. Germline CDR1 reads GTSNPN; CDR2 reads SVGIG (reference sequence). Deletions cut 1 base from V and 10 bases from J, with 17 bases between. CDR3 size: 15 residues. The chain's CDR3 is CAWSGTSPGNSPLHF. CDR3 coding DNA: TGTGCCTGGAGTGGGACGAGTCCGGGGAACTCACCCCTCCACTTT. Full variable domain (rest looked up from reference TRBV30 and TRBJ1-6): SQTIHQWPATLVQPVGSPLSLECTVEGTSNPNLYWYRQAAGRGLQLLFYSVGIGQISSEVPQNLSASRPQDRQFILSSKKLLLSDSGFYLCAWSGTSPGNSPLHFGNGTRLTVT.

This clone was observed a few times. The chain links TRBV19 to TRBJ1-3; unclear D gene. CDR3 length: 14 amino acids. Trimming shortened V by 4 bases and J by 4 bases, and 11 bases separated the two germline ends. Germline V CDR1 and CDR2: LNHDA, SQIVND (reference sequence). The CDR3 bases are TGTGCCAGTAGTAGGGAAATGTCCGGAAACACCATATATTTT. Protein sequence: CASSREMSGNTIYF.

V gene TRBV4-3 combines with J gene TRBJ2-3; D is possibly TRBD2 (6 bases). The V gene lost 3 bases and the J gene lost 2 bases, with 15 bases spanning the gap. The CDR3 totals 16 residues. Germline V gene sequence: CDR1 LGHNA, CDR2 YSLEER. In DNA, the CDR3 is TGCGCCAGCAGCCAGGCGGGGACTGCCACCACAGATACGCAGTATTTT. As protein: CASSQAGTATTDTQYF.

This clone was counted between two and nine times. The junction and the germline gene differ at one end; a read error may be behind it. Other DNA sequences in this sample translate to the same CDR3. The rearrangement uses TRBV5-4 and TRBJ2-7; D could derive from TRBD1 or TRBD2 (5 bases each). Germline assignment: CDR1 SGHNT and CDR2 YYREEE (reference sequence). The CDR3 has 14 amino acids. The CDR3 spells CASSQDMGPYEQYF. The CDR3 bases are TGCGCCAGCAGCCAAGATATGGGACCCTACGAGCAGTACTTC. Full variable domain (missing parts from reference TRBV5-4 and TRBJ2-7): ETGVTQSPTHLIKTRGQQVTLRCSSQSGHNTVSWYQQALGQGPQFIFQYYREEENGRGNFPPRFSGLQFPNYSSELNVNALELDDSALYLCASSQDMGPYEQYFGPGTRLTVT.